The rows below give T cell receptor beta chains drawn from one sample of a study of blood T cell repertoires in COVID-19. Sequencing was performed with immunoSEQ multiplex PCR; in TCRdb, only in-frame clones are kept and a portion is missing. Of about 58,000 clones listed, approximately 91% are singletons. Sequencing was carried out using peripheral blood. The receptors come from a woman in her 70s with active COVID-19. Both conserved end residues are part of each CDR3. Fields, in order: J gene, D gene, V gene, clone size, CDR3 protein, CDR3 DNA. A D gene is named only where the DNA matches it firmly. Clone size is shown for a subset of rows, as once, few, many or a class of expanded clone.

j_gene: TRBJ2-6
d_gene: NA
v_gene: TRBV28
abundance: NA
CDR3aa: CASRGQSSGANVLTF
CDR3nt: TGTGCCAGCAGAGGACAGAGCTCTGGGGCCAACGTCCTGACTTTC

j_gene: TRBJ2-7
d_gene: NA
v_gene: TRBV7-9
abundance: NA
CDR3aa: CASSHRDTPRAEQYF
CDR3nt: TGTGCCAGCAGCCACCGGGACACCCCACGGGCCGAGCAGTACTTC

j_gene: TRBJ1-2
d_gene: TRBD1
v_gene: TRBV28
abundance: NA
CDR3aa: CASSLEKTGVNYGYTF
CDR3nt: TGTGCCAGCAGTTTGGAGAAGACAGGGGTAAACTATGGCTACACCTTC

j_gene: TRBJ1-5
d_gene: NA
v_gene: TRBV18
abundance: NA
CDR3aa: CASSRDSHSNQPQHF
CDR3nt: TGTGCCAGCTCAAGAGACAGTCATAGCAATCAGCCCCAGCATTTT

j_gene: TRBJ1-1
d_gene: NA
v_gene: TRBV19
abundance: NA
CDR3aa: CASSIKRAGDAEAFF
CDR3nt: TGTGCCAGTAGTATAAAGAGGGCGGGGGACGCTGAAGCTTTCTTT

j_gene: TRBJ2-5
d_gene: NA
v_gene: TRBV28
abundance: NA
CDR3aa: CASSFAVEVRETQYF
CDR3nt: TGTGCCAGCAGTTTCGCCGTAGAGGTTCGGGAGACCCAGTACTTC

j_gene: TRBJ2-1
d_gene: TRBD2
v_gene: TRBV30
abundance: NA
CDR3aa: CAWNGGAGGLDEQFF
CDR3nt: TGTGCCTGGAACGGCGGAGCGGGAGGGCTAGATGAGCAGTTCTTC

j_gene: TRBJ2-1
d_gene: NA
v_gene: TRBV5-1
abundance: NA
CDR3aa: CASSLVGLYNEQFF
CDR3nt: TGCGCCAGCAGCTTGGTGGGGCTTTACAATGAGCAGTTCTTC

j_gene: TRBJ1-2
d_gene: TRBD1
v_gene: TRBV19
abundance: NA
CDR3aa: CASSIDLPGQGNYGYTF
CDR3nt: TGTGCCAGTAGTATAGATCTCCCGGGACAGGGCAACTATGGCTACACCTTC

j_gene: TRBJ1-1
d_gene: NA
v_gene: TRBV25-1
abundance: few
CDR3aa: CASSEVTEGLTEAFF
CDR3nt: TGTGCCAGCAGTGAAGTTACGGAGGGACTCACTGAAGCTTTCTTT

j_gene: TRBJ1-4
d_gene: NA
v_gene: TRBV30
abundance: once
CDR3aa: CAWSPPGVVNEKLFF
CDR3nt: TGTGCCTGGAGTCCCCCGGGGGTTGTTAATGAAAAACTGTTTTTT

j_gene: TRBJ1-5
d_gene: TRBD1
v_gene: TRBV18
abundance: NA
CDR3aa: CASSPGQGPGQPQHF
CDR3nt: TGTGCCAGCTCTCCGGGACAGGGACCTGGCCAGCCCCAGCATTTT

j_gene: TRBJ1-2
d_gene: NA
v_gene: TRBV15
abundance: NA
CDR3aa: CATSRELYGYTF
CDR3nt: TGTGCCACCAGCAGAGAGTTATATGGCTACACCTTC

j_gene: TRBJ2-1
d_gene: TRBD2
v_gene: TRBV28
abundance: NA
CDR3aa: CASKVSGARWGEQFF
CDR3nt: TGTGCCAGCAAGGTTAGCGGGGCTCGTTGGGGTGAGCAGTTCTTC

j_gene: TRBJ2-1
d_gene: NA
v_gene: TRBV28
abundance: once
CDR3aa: CASRNRDGVYNEQFF
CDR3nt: TGTGCCAGCAGGAACAGGGATGGCGTCTACAATGAGCAGTTCTTC

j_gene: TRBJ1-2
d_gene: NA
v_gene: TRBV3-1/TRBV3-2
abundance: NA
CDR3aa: CASAWTGGPTNYGYTF
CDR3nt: TGTGCCAGCGCCTGGACGGGGGGACCTACTAACTATGGCTACACCTTC

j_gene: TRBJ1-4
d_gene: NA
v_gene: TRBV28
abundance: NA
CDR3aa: CASCLGGLKEKLFF
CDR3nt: TGTGCCAGCTGTCTCGGGGGGCTCAAGGAAAAACTGTTTTTT

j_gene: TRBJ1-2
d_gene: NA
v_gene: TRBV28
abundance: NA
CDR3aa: CASRPPQGQGYGYTF
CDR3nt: TGTGCCAGCAGGCCCCCGCAGGGGCAGGGCTATGGCTACACCTTC

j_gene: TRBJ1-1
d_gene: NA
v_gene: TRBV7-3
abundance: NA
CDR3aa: CASSSGTTNTEAFF
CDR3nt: TGTGCCAGCAGCTCCGGGACAACGAACACTGAAGCTTTCTTT

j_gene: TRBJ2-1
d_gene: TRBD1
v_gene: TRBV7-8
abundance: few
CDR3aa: CASKKIQGKGTNEQFF
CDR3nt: TGTGCCAGCAAAAAAATACAGGGGAAAGGGACCAATGAGCAGTTCTTC

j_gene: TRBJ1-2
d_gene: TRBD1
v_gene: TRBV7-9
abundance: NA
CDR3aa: CASSPRTGPNYGYTF
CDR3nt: TGTGCCAGCAGCCCTCGGACAGGACCTAACTATGGCTACACCTTC

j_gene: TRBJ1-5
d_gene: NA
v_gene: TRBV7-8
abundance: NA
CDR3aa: CASSPVTGDDQHF
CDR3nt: TGTGCCAGCAGCCCCGTTACGGGGGATGACCAGCATTTT

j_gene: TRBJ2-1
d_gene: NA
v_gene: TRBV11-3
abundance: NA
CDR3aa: CASSLRDSRGANEQFF
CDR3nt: TGTGCCAGCAGCCTAAGGGACTCACGGGGGGCCAATGAGCAGTTCTTC

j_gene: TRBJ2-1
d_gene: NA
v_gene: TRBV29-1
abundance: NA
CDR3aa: CSGSISYNEQFF
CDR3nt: TGCAGCGGGAGCATTAGCTACAATGAGCAGTTCTTC

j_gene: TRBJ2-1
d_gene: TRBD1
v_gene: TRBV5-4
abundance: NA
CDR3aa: CASSLDRGENNEQFF
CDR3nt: TGTGCCAGCAGCTTGGACAGGGGGGAAAACAATGAGCAGTTCTTC

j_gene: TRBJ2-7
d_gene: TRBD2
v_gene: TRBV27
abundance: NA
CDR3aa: CASAPGLGDSYEQYF
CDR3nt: TGTGCCAGCGCCCCGGGACTAGGGGACTCCTACGAGCAGTACTTC

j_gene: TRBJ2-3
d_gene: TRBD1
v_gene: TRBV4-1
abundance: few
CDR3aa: CASSRDRTSTDTQYF
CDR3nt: TGCGCCAGCAGCCGGGACAGGACTAGCACAGATACGCAGTATTTT

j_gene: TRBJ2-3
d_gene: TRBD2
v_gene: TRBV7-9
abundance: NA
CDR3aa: CASSSVAPSGRPDTQYF
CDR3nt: TGTGCCAGCAGCTCCGTGGCCCCTAGCGGGAGACCAGATACGCAGTATTTT

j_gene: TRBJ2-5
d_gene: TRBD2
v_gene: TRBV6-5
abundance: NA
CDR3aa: CASSYTLAGGWETQYF
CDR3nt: TGTGCCAGCAGTTACACACTAGCGGGAGGATGGGAGACCCAGTACTTC

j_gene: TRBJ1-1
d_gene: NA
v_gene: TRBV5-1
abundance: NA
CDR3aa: CASAAGWGLAEAFF
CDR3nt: TGCGCCAGCGCGGCTGGGTGGGGCTTGGCTGAAGCTTTCTTT

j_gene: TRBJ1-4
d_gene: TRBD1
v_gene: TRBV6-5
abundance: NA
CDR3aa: CASRGTGVREKLFF
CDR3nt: TGTGCCAGCAGGGGGACAGGGGTGAGAGAAAAACTGTTTTTT

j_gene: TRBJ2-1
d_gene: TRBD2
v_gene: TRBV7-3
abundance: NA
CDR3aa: CASSLRTSGRLNNEQFF
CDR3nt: TGTGCCAGCAGCTTAAGGACTAGCGGGAGGCTTAACAATGAGCAGTTCTTC

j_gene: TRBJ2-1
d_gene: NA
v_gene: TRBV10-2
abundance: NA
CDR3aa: CASSELENEQFF
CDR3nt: TGCGCCAGCAGTGAGCTCGAGAATGAGCAGTTCTTC

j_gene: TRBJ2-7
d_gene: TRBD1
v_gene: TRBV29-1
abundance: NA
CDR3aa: CSVGGTGPKHEQYF
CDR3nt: TGCAGCGTTGGGGGGACAGGACCCAAACACGAGCAGTACTTC

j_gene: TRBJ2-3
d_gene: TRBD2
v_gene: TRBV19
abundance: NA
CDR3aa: CASRVGTSGKDTQYF
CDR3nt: TGTGCCAGTAGAGTCGGGACTAGCGGGAAAGATACGCAGTATTTT

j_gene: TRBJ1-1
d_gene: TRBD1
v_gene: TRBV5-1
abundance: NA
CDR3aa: CASSQYGRGRNEAFF
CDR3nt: TGCGCCAGCAGCCAATACGGGAGGGGGCGAAATGAAGCTTTCTTT

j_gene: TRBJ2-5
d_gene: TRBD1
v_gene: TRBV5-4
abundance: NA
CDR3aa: CASSLKQGPGETQYF
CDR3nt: TGTGCCAGCAGCTTGAAACAGGGGCCCGGGGAGACCCAGTACTTC

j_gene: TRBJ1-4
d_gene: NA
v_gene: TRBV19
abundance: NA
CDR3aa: CASTRRTYFAEKLFF
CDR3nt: TGTGCCAGCACAAGACGGACTTACTTTGCAGAAAAACTGTTTTTT

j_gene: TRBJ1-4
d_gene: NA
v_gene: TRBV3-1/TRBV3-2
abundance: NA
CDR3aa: CASSHGPWHTPFATNEKLFF
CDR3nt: TGTGCCAGCAGCCATGGGCCTTGGCACACCCCGTTTGCAACTAATGAAAAACTGTTTTTT

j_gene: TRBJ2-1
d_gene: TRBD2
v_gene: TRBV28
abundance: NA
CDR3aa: CASSSLAGGLSEQFF
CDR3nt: TGTGCCAGCAGTTCTTTAGCGGGAGGCCTTAGTGAGCAGTTCTTC

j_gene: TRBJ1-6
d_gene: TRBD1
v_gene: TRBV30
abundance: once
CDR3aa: CAWTPTGESLRVTNSPLHF
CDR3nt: TGTGCCTGGACCCCGACAGGGGAATCCTTAAGAGTAACGAATTCACCCCTCCACTTT

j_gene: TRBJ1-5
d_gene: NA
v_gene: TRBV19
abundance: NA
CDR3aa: CASSIGQESQPQHF
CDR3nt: TGTGCCAGTAGTATAGGGCAGGAATCTCAGCCCCAGCATTTT

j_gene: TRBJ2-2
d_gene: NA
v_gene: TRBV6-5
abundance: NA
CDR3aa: CASSYGQENTGELFF
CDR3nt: TGTGCCAGCAGTTACGGGCAGGAGAACACCGGGGAGCTGTTTTTT

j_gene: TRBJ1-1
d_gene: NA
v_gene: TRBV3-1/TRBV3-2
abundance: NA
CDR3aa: CASSQGRQITEAFF
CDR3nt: TGTGCCAGCAGCCAAGGCCGACAGATAACTGAAGCTTTCTTT

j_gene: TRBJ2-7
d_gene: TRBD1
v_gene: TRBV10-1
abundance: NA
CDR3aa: CASSLTTGNYEQYF
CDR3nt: TGCGCCAGCTCCCTTACGACAGGGAACTACGAGCAGTACTTC

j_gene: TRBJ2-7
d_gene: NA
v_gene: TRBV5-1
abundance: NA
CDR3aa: CASTPLGRLSYEQYF
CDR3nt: TGCGCCAGCACTCCCCTTGGGCGACTATCCTACGAGCAGTACTTC

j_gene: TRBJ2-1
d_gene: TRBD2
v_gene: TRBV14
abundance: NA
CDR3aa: CASSGLAGVYNEQFF
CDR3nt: TGTGCCAGCAGCGGACTAGCGGGAGTGTACAATGAGCAGTTCTTC

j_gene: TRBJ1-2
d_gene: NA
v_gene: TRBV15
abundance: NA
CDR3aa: CATSRDQIRGNTF
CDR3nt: TGTGCCACCAGCAGAGATCAGATAAGGGGAAACACCTTC

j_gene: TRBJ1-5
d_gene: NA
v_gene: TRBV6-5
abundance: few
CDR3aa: CASTRTGGNQPQHF
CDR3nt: TGTGCCAGCACCAGGACGGGGGGCAATCAGCCCCAGCATTTT

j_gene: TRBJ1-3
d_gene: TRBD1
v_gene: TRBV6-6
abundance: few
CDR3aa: CASSYPGTGGGNTIYF
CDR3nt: TGTGCCAGCAGTTACCCGGGGACAGGGGGTGGAAACACCATATATTTT

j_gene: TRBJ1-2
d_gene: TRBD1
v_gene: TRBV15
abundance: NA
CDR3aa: CATSSFSGGGSYTF
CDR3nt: TGTGCCACCAGCAGCTTTTCAGGGGGTGGTAGCTACACCTTC